This T cell receptor beta chain was retrieved from a study of blood T cell repertoires in COVID-19. Study summary: The cDNA or gDNA used as material had been derived from T cells, B-cell-depleted T cells, or PBMCs.

Authors' analysis steps: From reference gene primer amplification, estimates of nucleated cell counts were derived. TCRdb's table, derived via immunoSEQ multiplex PCR, lists solely in-frame clones and lacks some. V and J calls and clone size follow that table, whereas D and trimming were derived from the DNA. The table has fewer than 200,000 clones, around 83% seen once. CDR3 length: 13 residues. V was pared by 0 bases and J by 4 bases, with 6 bases between. Germline-derived CDR1 and CDR2 are LNHNV and YYDKDF (reference sequence). The sample consisted of peripheral blood. This sequence joins TRBV15 and TRBJ1-2; no clear D. The TCR sequence derives from a man aged 35 to 55 with acute or convalescent COVID-19. CDR3 protein: CATSRDGRYGYTF. The CDR3 DNA is TGTGCCACCAGCAGAGACGGTCGCTATGGCTACACCTTC.